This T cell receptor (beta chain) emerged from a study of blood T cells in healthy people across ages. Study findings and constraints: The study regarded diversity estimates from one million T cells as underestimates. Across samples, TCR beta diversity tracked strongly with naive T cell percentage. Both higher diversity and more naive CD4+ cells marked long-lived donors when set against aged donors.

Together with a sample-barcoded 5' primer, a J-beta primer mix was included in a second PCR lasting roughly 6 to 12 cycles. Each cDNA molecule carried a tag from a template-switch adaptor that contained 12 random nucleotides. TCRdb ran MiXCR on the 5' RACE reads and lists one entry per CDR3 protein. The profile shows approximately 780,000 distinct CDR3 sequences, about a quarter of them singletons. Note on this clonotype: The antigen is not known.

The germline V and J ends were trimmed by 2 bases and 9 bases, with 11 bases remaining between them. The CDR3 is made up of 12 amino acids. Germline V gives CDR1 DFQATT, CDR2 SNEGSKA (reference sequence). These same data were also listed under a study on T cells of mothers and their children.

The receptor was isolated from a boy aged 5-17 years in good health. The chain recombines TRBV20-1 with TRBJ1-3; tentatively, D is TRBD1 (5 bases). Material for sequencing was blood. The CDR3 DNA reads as TGCAGTGCTAGAAAGGGGCAGGCCACCATATATTTT. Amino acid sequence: CSARKGQATIYF.